This passage covers 32 T cell receptor beta chains from one sample sequenced in a study of tumor and adjacent non-tumor tissue in lung cancer. The template was RNA from unsorted bulk tissue. More than 3 cm separated this lung sample from the edge of the tumor. A modified ARM-PCR protocol with three rounds of nested PCR amplified TCRbeta. One entry per CDR3 protein results from TCRdb running MiXCR on the multiplex PCR reads. Of about 100,000 distinct CDR3 sequences listed, 50% to 70% are singletons. Sequences were obtained from distant non-tumor lung tissue. Receptor source: a man aged 30-40 years with non-small cell lung cancer.

This clonotype was counted a few times. A much larger clone differs from this one at a single base, so this may be a read error. V usage is TRBV4-1 and J usage is TRBJ1-1, with D perhaps TRBD1 (5 bases). V shed 1 base and J shed 6 bases, with 15 bases lying between them. CDR3 length equals 15 residues. Germline V lookup: CDR1 MGHRA, CDR2 YSYEKL. This chain's CDR3 is CASSQGGGPDAEAFF. In nucleotides, the CDR3 is TGCGCCAGCAGCCAAGGGGGCGGACCGGACGCTGAAGCTTTCTTT.

Comments on this clonotype: This may be a read error: a much more frequent sequence differs by one nucleotide. The chain recombines TRBV6-2 or TRBV6-3 with TRBJ2-7, with unresolved D. Between the trimmed V and J ends, which lost 7 bases and 5 bases, there was a span of 12 bases. This CDR3 is 12 amino acids long. Germline CDR1 is MNHEY and CDR2 is SVGEGT. The DNA for the CDR3 is TGTGCCAGCAACCCGGCATGTCACGAGCAGTACTTC. Amino acid sequence: CASNPACHEQYF.

This clonotype was counted many times. The chain joins TRBV5-6 to TRBJ2-3, with 10 bases fitting TRBD2. CDR1 and CDR2 (germline): SGHDT, YYEEEE. J lost 0 bases, V lost 5 bases, and 3 bases had no gene match. This CDR3 comprises 15 residues. The CDR3 here is CASSQREGSTDTQYF. CDR3 nucleotides: TGTGCCAGCAGTCAGCGGGAGGGGAGCACAGATACGCAGTATTTT.

In regard to this clonotype: One end of the junction does not line up with germline, which may come from a read error. The V gene is TRBV20-1, the J gene TRBJ2-1, with D perhaps being TRBD1 or TRBD2 (5 bases each). Looked up from germline, CDR1 is DFQATT and CDR2 is SNEGSKA (reference sequence). This CDR3 region has 13 residues. CDR3 DNA: TGCATTGCTAGGGACGGATCCTACAGTGAGCAGTTCTTC. Its translation is CIARDGSYSEQFF.

The table lists this clonotype with many counts. The chain links TRBV12-3 or TRBV12-4 to TRBJ2-3; no clear D. This CDR3 region has 12 residues. Trimming stripped 3 bases from V and 6 bases from J, with 7 bases between. This CDR3 reads CASSLLIDTQYF. CDR3 nucleotide sequence: TGTGCCAGCAGTTTGCTCATTGATACGCAGTATTTT.

This clonotype appeared once. The junction differs from germline at one of its ends, possibly a read error. CDR3 residues: CASMRGGQYDEHFF. CDR3 nucleotide sequence: TGTGCCAGCATGAGGGGGGGACAATACGATGAGCACTTCTTC. The chain uses TRBV12-3 or TRBV12-4 and TRBJ2-1; a weak D match, TRBD2 (7 bases). This CDR3 spans 14 amino acids.

At least ten counts were recorded for this clonotype. The chain links TRBV12-3 or TRBV12-4 to TRBJ2-5; D is uncertain. The CDR3 spans 12 residues. Trimming stripped 6 bases from V and 3 bases from J, with 8 bases between. This chain's CDR3 is CASSLHEETQYF. In nucleotides, the CDR3 is TGTGCCAGCAGCCTACACGAAGAGACCCAGTACTTC.

As regards this clonotype: Relative to the germline gene, one junction end is altered; a read error may explain this. This chain joins TRBV20-1 and TRBJ2-3, with D perhaps matching TRBD1 (6 bases). The germline V gene has CDR1 DFQATT and CDR2 SNEGSKA (reference sequence). The CDR3 runs 15 residues. CDR3 region: CSANMRGKGTDTHYF. In DNA, the CDR3 is TGCAGTGCTAATATGAGGGGGAAGGGTACAGATACGCATTATTTT.

This clonotype was detected only once. Just one base apart from a much larger clone, this may be a read error. The chain has TRBV4-2 and TRBJ2-5; TRBD2 aligns across 14 bases. This CDR3 comprises 17 residues. Germline CDR1 is LGHNA and CDR2 is YNFKEQ. The CDR3 here is CANSQGAGLAGEETQYF. The CDR3, as DNA: TGTGCCAACAGCCAAGGAGCGGGACTAGCGGGAGAAGAGACCCAGTACTTC.

A note on this clonotype: At one end, the junction sequence differs from germline, possibly due to a read error. V and J are TRBV29-1 and TRBJ2-3; 11 nucleotides line up with TRBD1. CDR1 is SQVTM and CDR2 is ANQGSEA in the germline V gene. The CDR3 extends over 17 amino acids. The CDR3 loop is CSLGPTGQGASIDTQYF. In nucleotides, the CDR3 is TGCAGCCTCGGTCCTACCGGACAGGGGGCTAGCATAGATACGCAGTATTTT.

This clonotype was detected only a few times. A read error may be the cause here, since a much bigger clone is one base away. This rearrangement joins TRBV29-1 to TRBJ2-1; 9 bases match TRBD2. The CDR3 is 13 amino acids. Germline assignment: CDR1 SQVTM and CDR2 ANQGSEA. CDR3 sequence (DNA): TGCAGCACTCGGACTAGCGAGGGGGGCGAGCGGTTCTTC. Its translation is CSTRTSEGGERFF.

Regarding this clonotype: No conserved phenylalanine or tryptophan is present at the end of the CDR3, so a read error is the likely explanation. The CDR3 loop reads CACSVQGASNEKLFI. The CDR3 coding sequence is TGTGCCTGCAGCGTTCAGGGGGCGAGTAATGAAAAACTGTTTATT. The chain has TRBV9 and TRBJ1-4, with 8 positions matching TRBD1. The CDR3 sequence is 15 residues long. The V gene's germline CDR1 is SGDLS and CDR2 YYNGEE.

The chain joins TRBV12-3 or TRBV12-4 to TRBJ2-7; no firm D call. The CDR3 extends over 12 amino acids. V shed 5 bases and J shed 12 bases, with 17 bases lying between them. The CDR3 protein is CASSNLFRERYF. The CDR3 DNA is TGTGCCAGCAGTAACCTTTTTCGCGAACGGTACTTC.

The CDR3 coding sequence is TGTGCCAGCAGCTTTGGGGCTAGCGATGGAGATACGCAGTATTTT. Its translation is CASSFGASDGDTQYF. The genes are TRBV11-2 and TRBJ2-3; D is possibly TRBD2 (6 bases). Between the trimmed V and J ends, which lost 3 bases and 5 bases, there was a span of 15 bases. There are 15 residues in the CDR3. CDR1 is SGHAT and CDR2 is FQNNGV in the germline V gene.

This clonotype came up once. The gene calls are TRBV20-1 and TRBJ2-3; D not certain. The V end was cut by 3 bases, the J end by 2 bases, with 12 bases between. The germline V gene has CDR1 DFQATT and CDR2 SNEGSKA (reference sequence). This CDR3 is 14 amino acids long. The CDR3 bases are TGCAGTGCTAGCTCGTGTTACCACACAGATACGCAGTATTTT. It yields the protein CSASSCYHTDTQYF.

A word on this clonotype: Germline and junction disagree at one end, which may indicate a read error. J is TRBJ2-7 and V is TRBV20-1; TRBD1 matches 10 bases. CDR3 length equals 14 residues. Per germline, CDR1 DFQATT and CDR2 SNEGSKA (reference sequence). The DNA for the CDR3 is TGCAGTGCCATCCTGACAGGGGGCTTTAGCGAGCTGTACTTC. Its translation is CSAILTGGFSELYF.

As concerns this clonotype: Since the CDR3 does not end with the conserved phenylalanine or tryptophan, this likely comes from a read error. This rearrangement joins TRBV29-1 to TRBJ1-1; 9 positions agree with TRBD1. CDR1 is SQVTM, CDR2 ANQGSEA, per germline. The CDR3 length is 16 residues. CDR3 sequence: CSAGGQGGRMKTEAFS. In DNA form, the CDR3 reads TGCAGCGCTGGGGGACAGGGAGGCAGAATGAAGACTGAAGCTTTCTCT.

As to this clonotype: A read error is possible here, since a much larger clone lies one base away. The conserved phenylalanine or tryptophan normally closing the CDR3 is absent here, so this likely arose from a read error. This chain connects TRBV6-5 to TRBJ1-5; D possibly corresponds to TRBD1 (5 bases). The V and J ends lost 6 bases and 6 bases respectively, with 9 bases between them. This CDR3 is built from 12 residues. Germline V gives CDR1 MNHEY, CDR2 SVGAGI. CDR3 nucleotide sequence: TGTGCCAGCAGAGGAACAGGTCAGCCCCAGCATTCT. Amino acids: CASRGTGQPQHS.

Turning to this clonotype: This may be a read error, as it is one base from a much larger clone. The chain joins TRBV6-2 or TRBV6-3 to TRBJ2-7; 14 positions match TRBD2. With V trimmed by 6 bases and J by 3 bases, 7 bases remained unmatched. The CDR3 consists of 16 residues. Germline assignment: CDR1 MNHEY and CDR2 SVGEGT. The CDR3 DNA follows: TGTGCCAGCAGGGGGACTAGCGGGAGCAATTGCTACGAGCAGTACTTC. It specifies CASRGTSGSNCYEQYF.

This clonotype has a count of ten or more. The chain combines TRBV6-5 with TRBJ2-3, with D unclear. Germline V CDR1 and CDR2: MNHEY, SVGAGI. Trimming removed 2 bases at V and 8 bases at J, with 11 bases between. The CDR3 runs to 13 residues. In nucleotides, the CDR3 is TGTGCCAGCAGTTACGAGAATCGCGGTACGCAGTATTTT. Translating it yields CASSYENRGTQYF.

With respect to this clonotype: An end of the junction differs from the germline gene, which may be a read error. The V call is TRBV12-3 or TRBV12-4, the J call TRBJ2-7; 7 nucleotides agree with TRBD2. The CDR3 is made up of 13 amino acids. The CDR3 spells CANSLGGRAKQYF. The CDR3 DNA follows: TGTGCCAACAGTTTAGGTGGGAGGGCCAAGCAGTACTTC.

The V gene is TRBV6-5, the J gene TRBJ2-3; 8 positions agree with TRBD2. Unmatched junction bases numbered 9, after V lost 0 bases and J lost 10 bases. Germline loops: CDR1 MNHEY, CDR2 SVGAGI. There are 15 residues in the CDR3. The CDR3 protein is CASSYSRGVSEAQYF. The CDR3 DNA reads as TGTGCCAGCAGTTACTCGCGGGGGGTCTCAGAAGCGCAGTATTTT.

With regard to this clonotype: The conserved phenylalanine or tryptophan normally closing the CDR3 is absent here, so this likely arose from a read error. The genes are TRBV5-6 and TRBJ1-1; possibly TRBD1 for D (5 bases). Trimming stripped 4 bases from V and 7 bases from J, with 14 bases between. This CDR3 region has 13 residues. Germline CDR1 is SGHDT and CDR2 is YYEEEE. The CDR3 nucleotides read TGTGCCAGCAGCGCCGTGGGGGATGATGAAGCTTTCCTT. Protein sequence: CASSAVGDDEAFL.

The chain couples TRBV29-1 to TRBJ1-1, with TRBD1 as a possible D gene (5 bases). Germline V gives CDR1 SQVTM, CDR2 ANQGSEA. Trimming took off 2 bases at V and 4 bases at J, with 14 bases between the two ends. The CDR3 totals 14 residues. The DNA of the CDR3 is TGCAGCGTTGAATGGGGTTCAGGGAGCACTGAAGCTTTCTTT. Encoded protein: CSVEWGSGSTEAFF.

Of note for this clonotype: Possible read error: a much larger clone is one base away. The gene calls are TRBV20-1 and TRBJ2-1; the D call may be TRBD1 or TRBD2 (6 bases each). V was shortened by 7 bases and J by 9 bases, with 25 bases between the two germline ends. This CDR3 is 15 amino acids long. Germline CDR1 DFQATT, CDR2 SNEGSKA (reference sequence). The CDR3 sequence: CSVSMGGQGGREQFF. The CDR3 nucleotides read TGCAGTGTTAGTATGGGGGGCCAAGGAGGGCGTGAGCAGTTCTTC.

For this clonotype: A much larger clone differs by one base, so this may be a read error. This chain connects TRBV6-5 to TRBJ1-2; unclear D gene. The ends were cut back, 0 bases at V and 6 bases at J, with 11 bases in the middle. Germline V CDR1 and CDR2: MNHEY, SVGAGI. This CDR3 region has 14 residues. CDR3 nucleotides: TGTGCCAGCAGTTACTCCGGCGGTTTGGATGGCTACACCTTC. Translating it yields CASSYSGGLDGYTF.

On this clonotype itself: A much larger clone lies a single base off, so this may be a read error. The chain employs TRBV20-1 and TRBJ2-3; 9 bases fit TRBD2. V lost 1 base to trimming and J lost 3 bases; unmatched junction nucleotides: 8. From germline, CDR1 is DFQATT and CDR2 SNEGSKA (reference sequence). The CDR3 extends over 16 amino acids. CDR3 bases: TGCAGTGCTAGAGCCCTTAGCGGGAGTGTGACAGATACGCAGTATTTT. Its translation: CSARALSGSVTDTQYF.

This clonotype was seen once. At one end the junction does not follow the germline gene, possibly because of a read error. The chain carries TRBV12-3 or TRBV12-4 and TRBJ2-7, with a possible D match to TRBD2 (5 bases). CDR3 length: 13 residues. The CDR3 DNA reads TGTACCAGCACTTTAGGTGTGAGGGCCGAGCAGTACTTC. Translating it yields CTSTLGVRAEQYF.

Notes on this clonotype: The junction differs from germline at one of its ends, possibly a read error. The chain links TRBV12-3 or TRBV12-4 to TRBJ1-2; D perhaps matches TRBD1 (5 bases). The CDR3 has 11 residues. The CDR3 coding sequence is TGTTCCAGCAGTGAAGGGACCGGCTACACCTTC. Its protein product is CSSSEGTGYTF.

This clonotype was detected only a few times. A read error may be the cause here, since a much bigger clone is one base away. The chain links TRBV6-5 to TRBJ1-5; TRBD1 is a possible D gene (6 bases). Germline V gene sequence: CDR1 MNHEY, CDR2 SVGAGI. The V end lost 0 bases, the J end lost 5 bases, and 17 bases lay between the germline ends. The CDR3 spans 17 residues. The CDR3 spells CASSYSGGRLSDQPQHF. DNA of the CDR3: TGTGCCAGCAGTTACTCGGGGGGGCGCCTAAGCGATCAGCCCCAGCATTTT.

The rearrangement links TRBV24-1 to TRBJ1-2; D possibly corresponds to TRBD1 (5 bases). The CDR3 totals 14 residues. V lost 4 bases, J lost 1 base, and 9 bases lay in between. The germline gives CDR1 KGHDR, CDR2 SFDVKD. The CDR3 is CATSDLTVNYGYTF. In DNA form, the CDR3 reads TGTGCCACCAGTGACCTGACAGTTAACTATGGCTACACCTTC.

For this clonotype: Germline is not matched at one junction end, which may reflect a read error. This sequence joins TRBV5-6 and TRBJ2-3; D is undetermined. CDR1 is SGHDT, CDR2 YYEEEE, per germline. The CDR3 contains 13 residues. The CDR3: CDSSRPGTDTHYF. CDR3 in DNA: TGTGACAGCAGCCGCCCCGGCACAGATACGCACTATTTT. Variable domain in full (rest from reference TRBV5-6 and TRBJ2-3): DAGVTQSPTHLIKTRGQQVTLRCSPKSGHDTVSWYQQALGQGPQFIFQYYEEEERQRGNFPDRFSGHQFPNYSSELNVNALLLGDSALYLCDSSRPGTDTHYFGPGTRLTVL.